One and the same sample provided the 22 T cell receptor beta chains below, sequenced in a study of T cells in Graves' hyperthyroidism and ophthalmopathy. Authors of the study amplified TCR beta CDR3 regions from RNA transcripts. The primer set for the first-round RT-PCR of the TCR CDR3 was HTBI. TCRdb reprocessed the multiplex PCR reads with MiXCR, giving one entry per CDR3 protein. The sample carries fewer than 350,000 distinct CDR3 sequences, 15% to 20% recorded once. The sample consisted of blood. The receptors originated from a middle-aged woman with Graves' ophthalmopathy.

In its sample, this clonotype was seen many times. The chain links TRBV2 to TRBJ2-7, with 7 bases identical to TRBD2. V shed 0 bases, J shed 2 bases, and the junction held 4 bases outside the gene matches. The CDR3 sequence is 15 residues long. CDR1 and CDR2 from the germline V gene are SNHLY and FYNNEI. The CDR3 DNA follows: TGTGCCAGCAGTGAAGCGGTGGGAGGGCCCTACGAGCAGTACTTC. Its translation: CASSEAVGGPYEQYF.

This clonotype was detected many times. This chain connects TRBV28 to TRBJ2-2; unclear D gene. CDR1 is MDHEN and CDR2 is SYDVKM in the germline V gene. CDR3 size: 15 residues. V shed 7 bases and J shed 0 bases, with 12 bases lying between them. CDR3: CASTVGAANTGELFF. The CDR3 nucleotides read TGTGCCAGCACCGTAGGCGCGGCGAACACCGGGGAGCTGTTTTTT.

Ten or more counts support this clonotype. V gene TRBV7-9 combines with J gene TRBJ2-5; TRBD2 matches at 10 bases. V was pared by 3 bases and J by 5 bases, with 9 bases of the junction left unmatched. Germline V lookup: CDR1 SEHNR, CDR2 FQNEAQ (reference sequence). The CDR3 extends over 16 amino acids. The CDR3 bases are TGTGCCAGCAGCTTGTGGCTAGCGGGAGATTTGGAGACCCAGTACTTC. It yields the protein CASSLWLAGDLETQYF.

This clonotype was counted ten times or more. The genes are TRBV6-5 and TRBJ2-3; tentative D call: TRBD1 (6 bases). The CDR3 has 14 residues. CDR1 and CDR2 from the germline V gene are MNHEY and SVGAGI. V was clipped by 5 bases and J by 6 bases, with 15 bases between them. The CDR3: CASSINRQGDTQYF. Written as DNA, the CDR3 is TGTGCCAGCAGTATCAACAGGCAGGGGGATACGCAGTATTTT.

As to this clonotype: One end of the junction does not line up with germline, which may come from a read error. The chain couples TRBV24-1 to TRBJ2-5; possibly TRBD2 for D (5 bases). The CDR3 has 15 amino acids. CDR1 and CDR2 from the germline V gene are KGHDR and SFDVKD. Here the CDR3 reads CATSEKGLKQETQYF. CDR3 in DNA: TGTGCCACCAGTGAAAAAGGACTGAAACAAGAGACCCAGTATTTC.

This clonotype occurred many times. V usage is TRBV28 and J usage is TRBJ2-7, with D unclear. Germline CDR1 MDHEN, CDR2 SYDVKM. CDR3 size: 14 residues. Trimming left V 6 bases short and J 3 bases short, with 15 bases between. CDR3 sequence (DNA): TGTGCCAGCAGCTCCCCCCCCCAATACTACGAGCAGTACTTC. Protein sequence: CASSSPPQYYEQYF.

This clonotype was detected ten times or more. V is TRBV13 and J is TRBJ2-1; TRBD1 matches 7 bases. The CDR3 is 15 residues long. The germline gives CDR1 PRHDT, CDR2 FYEKMQ (reference sequence). J gave up 2 bases and V 4 bases, and 5 bases lay outside the gene matches. CDR3: CASSSTGAAYNEQFF. The CDR3, as DNA: TGTGCCAGCAGCTCCACAGGGGCGGCCTACAATGAGCAGTTCTTC.

The J gene is TRBJ2-7, the V gene TRBV15; 7 positions match TRBD2. The J call is in doubt because the DNA end fits TRBJ2-1 better. Germline V gives CDR1 LNHNV, CDR2 YYDKDF (reference sequence). The CDR3 is 15 residues long. In nucleotides, the CDR3 is TGTGCCACCAGCGCTTTAGTGGGAGGGCGCTCCGAGCAGTTCTTC. This sequence encodes CATSALVGGRSEQFF.

This clonotype has at least ten counts. The chain carries TRBV4-3 and TRBJ2-7; D is uncertain. The CDR3 loop spans 16 amino acids. Germline CDR1 LGHNA, CDR2 YSLEER. Trimming cost V 0 bases and J 0 bases, with 12 bases left between them. The CDR3 DNA follows: TGCGCCAGCAGCCAAGAACTCCTGCAGGACTCCTACGAGCAGTACTTC. It yields the protein CASSQELLQDSYEQYF.

This clonotype was observed a handful of times. The CDR3 nucleotides are TGTGCCAGCAGCTCCAGGGGGATAAACACCGGGGAGCTGTTTTTT. It specifies CASSSRGINTGELFF. V usage is TRBV27 and J usage is TRBJ2-2, with TRBD1 identical over 7 bases. CDR3 size: 15 residues. Germline values: CDR1 MNHEY, CDR2 SMNVEV (reference sequence). V trimming: 6 bases; J trimming: 2 bases; junction bases outside the gene matches: 6.

With respect to this clonotype: One end of the junction fails to match germline, which may point to a read error. The gene calls are TRBV7-9 and TRBJ1-6, with TRBD1 as a possible D gene (6 bases). The germline V gene encodes CDR1 SEHNR and CDR2 FQNEAQ (reference sequence). This CDR3 spans 14 amino acids. The CDR3 reads CASSAGTQNSPLYF. In DNA, the CDR3 is TGTGCCAGCAGCGCCGGGACACAGAATTCACCCCTCTACTTT.

This clonotype was seen ten or more times. The CDR3 DNA follows: TGTGCCAGCAGTTACCGGGCGACAGGGGATCCCTACGAGCAGTACTTC. Translation gives CASSYRATGDPYEQYF. This chain links TRBV6-5 with TRBJ2-7; TRBD1 aligns across 8 bases. This CDR3 region has 16 residues. The V and J ends lost 2 bases and 2 bases, in that order; junction bases with no gene match: 8. CDR1 and CDR2 (germline): MNHEY, SVGAGI.

The CDR3 nucleotides read TGTGCCAGCGGACTAGCGGGAGAATACGAGCAGTACTTC. It yields the protein CASGLAGEYEQYF. This chain links TRBV7-6 with TRBJ2-7; 13 positions agree with TRBD2. The CDR3 spans 13 residues. J was trimmed by 4 bases and V by 8 bases; bases with no gene match: 2. Germline assignment: CDR1 SGHVS and CDR2 FNYEAQ. Looking up the rest from reference TRBV7-6 and TRBJ2-7 gives the full variable domain: GAGVSQSPRYKVTKRGQDVALRCDPISGHVSLYWYRQALGQGPEFLTYFNYEAQQDKSGLPNDRFSAERPEGSISTLTIQRTEQRDSAMYRCASGLAGEYEQYFGPGTRLTVT.

This clonotype was seen ten or more times. The chain couples TRBV19 to TRBJ1-1; tentatively, D is TRBD1 (6 bases). The CDR3 consists of 14 residues. Germline CDR1 reads LNHDA; CDR2 reads SQIVND (reference sequence). V was shortened by 7 bases and J by 4 bases, with 16 bases between the two germline ends. CDR3 nucleotides: TGTGCCAGTACCGTCGGCGGCAGGGGCACTGAAGCTTTCTTT. It translates to CASTVGGRGTEAFF.

The rearrangement joins TRBV9 to TRBJ2-7, with TRBD2 as a possible D gene (6 bases). V dropped 6 bases and J dropped 2 bases, with 18 bases sitting between them. The CDR3 runs 15 residues. CDR1 and CDR2 from the germline V gene are SGDLS and YYNGEE. CDR3 bases: TGTGCCAGCATCCCAGGTGGGGGGTTGCCCTACGAGCAGTACTTC. This codes for CASIPGGGLPYEQYF.

This clonotype was counted at least ten times. This chain joins TRBV9 and TRBJ1-2; tentatively, D is TRBD1 (5 bases). CDR1 SGDLS and CDR2 YYNGEE come from the germline V gene. The CDR3 loop spans 13 amino acids. V shed 1 base and J shed 6 bases, with 10 bases lying between them. This CDR3 reads CASSVSGGHGYTF. Here the CDR3 DNA reads TGTGCCAGCAGCGTATCCGGGGGACATGGCTACACCTTC.

On this clonotype itself: The junction departs from germline at one end; a sequencing error may be responsible. This chain links TRBV30 with TRBJ1-5; D unclear. Per the germline V gene, CDR1 is GTSNPN and CDR2 is SVGIG (reference sequence). CDR3 size: 15 residues. The CDR3: CAWSVLLGLDQPQLF. The CDR3 DNA reads as TGTGCCTGGAGTGTACTATTAGGTTTGGATCAGCCCCAGCTTTTT.

This clonotype was counted ten times or more. The chain joins TRBV2 to TRBJ1-2; TRBD1 might be the D (6 bases). This CDR3 is built from 15 residues. Trimming took off 8 bases at V and 0 bases at J, with 16 bases between the two ends. Germline assignment: CDR1 SNHLY and CDR2 FYNNEI. This chain's CDR3 is CASQLGATANYGYTF. CDR3 sequence (DNA): TGTGCCAGCCAATTGGGGGCCACAGCTAACTATGGCTACACCTTC.

This clonotype appeared many times. The V and J genes are TRBV12-5 and TRBJ2-2; TRBD2 aligns across 8 bases. J was trimmed by 0 bases and V by 0 bases; bases with no gene match: 0. CDR1 is LGHNT, CDR2 FRNRAP, per germline. The CDR3 covers 16 residues. Here the CDR3 reads CASGLVSGANTGELFF. Here the CDR3 DNA reads TGTGCTAGTGGTTTGGTTAGCGGGGCGAACACCGGGGAGCTGTTTTTT. The full variable domain, in which reference TRBV12-5 and TRBJ2-2 provide the parts outside the CDR3, is DARVTQTPRHKVTEMGQEVTMRCQPILGHNTVFWYRQTMMQGLELLAYFRNRAPLDDSGMPKDRFSAEMPDATLATLKIQPSEPRDSAVYFCASGLVSGANTGELFFGEGSRLTVL.

Note on this clonotype: An end of the junction does not agree with germline; a read error may underlie this. The chain is built from TRBV24-1 and TRBJ2-7; tentatively, D is TRBD1 (6 bases). Looked up from germline, CDR1 is KGHDR and CDR2 is SFDVKD. The CDR3 loop spans 14 amino acids. Written as DNA, the CDR3 is TGTGCCACCAGTGATTTCCGGGACACCTACGAGCAGTCCTTC. Its translation: CATSDFRDTYEQSF.

This clonotype was seen many times. The chain employs TRBV24-1 and TRBJ1-5; D might be TRBD1 (5 bases). The CDR3 loop spans 13 amino acids. V was shortened by 5 bases and J by 9 bases, with 13 bases between the two germline ends. The germline gives CDR1 KGHDR, CDR2 SFDVKD. CDR3 region: CATSGHSRAPQHF. The DNA of the CDR3 is TGTGCCACCAGTGGGCATTCCAGGGCGCCCCAGCATTTT.

This clonotype was recorded at least ten times. The genes are TRBV20-1 and TRBJ1-5; D gene ambiguous. The CDR3 runs to 15 residues. V was cut by 3 bases and J by 2 bases, with 14 bases left in between. Germline V gene data show CDR1 as DFQATT and CDR2 as SNEGSKA (reference sequence). CDR3 nucleotides: TGCAGTGCTAGTGACATTTCGTCGGGCAATCAGCCCCAGCATTTT. Encoded protein: CSASDISSGNQPQHF.